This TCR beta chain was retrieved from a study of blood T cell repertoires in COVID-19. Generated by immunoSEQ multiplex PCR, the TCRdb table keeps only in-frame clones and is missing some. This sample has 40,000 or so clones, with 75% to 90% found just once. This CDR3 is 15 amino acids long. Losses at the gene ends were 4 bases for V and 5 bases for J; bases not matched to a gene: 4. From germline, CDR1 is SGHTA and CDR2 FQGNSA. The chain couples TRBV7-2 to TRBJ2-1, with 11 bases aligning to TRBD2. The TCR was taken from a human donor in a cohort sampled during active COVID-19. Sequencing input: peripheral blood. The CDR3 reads CASSSSSGGHNEQFF. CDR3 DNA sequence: TGTGCCAGCAGCTCTTCTAGCGGGGGGCACAATGAGCAGTTCTTC.